This T cell receptor (beta chain) was sequenced during a study of early T cells in non-severe SARS-CoV-2 infection. Study-wide background: The sequenced material was bulk RNA from unsorted whole blood, and its chains were unpaired.

Notes on the study in general: Matching against VDJdb likely underestimated virus-specific expansions, favoring anti-spike CD8.

Details on this clonotype: Its antigen is unknown.

V dropped 6 bases and J dropped 4 bases, with 12 bases sitting between them. This CDR3 contains 13 residues. Per the germline V gene, CDR1 is SGHAT and CDR2 is FQNNGV. Via MiXCR, TCRdb re-called the 5' RACE reads, giving one row per CDR3 protein. The repertoire holds under 90,000 distinct CDR3 sequences, with less than 15% as singletons. The receptor was derived from an adult who was a healthcare worker with PCR-confirmed SARS-CoV-2 infection or an uninfected control (not recorded which). The chain employs TRBV11-2 and TRBJ1-2; D is unclear. Source material: whole blood. This CDR3 is CASSSGRIYGYTF. In DNA, the CDR3 is TGTGCCAGCAGTTCCGGACGGATCTATGGCTACACCTTC.